One T cell receptor (beta chain) is described in this entry. Its antigen is not identified. What was sequenced were expressed TCRB transcripts, since all of the isolated RNA had been reverse transcribed. The table came from immunoSEQ multiplex PCR; TCRdb's copy has only in-frame clones and leaves some out. The sample holds under 300,000 clones, around 21% seen once. The data are from a study of beta chain features in type 1 diabetes. General observations from the study: There was no resolution here of whether HLA type influences TCRB rearrangement. When Type 1 diabetes patients were examined, their TCRB CDR3s proved moderately but significantly shorter in all four CD4+ subsets.

Trimming removed 3 bases from V and 7 bases from J, with 16 bases in between. The CDR3 has 16 amino acids. The germline V gene encodes CDR1 SEHNR and CDR2 FQNEAQ (reference sequence). The sequence was obtained from a woman between 35 and 50 years old with type 1 diabetes. The sequencing input was naive CD4+ T cells from blood. The chain joins TRBV7-9 to TRBJ1-6, with D possibly matching TRBD1 (5 bases). CDR3 amino acids: CASSFDRGIANSPLHF. CDR3 nucleotide sequence: TGTGCCAGCAGCTTCGACCGGGGGATCGCAAATTCACCCCTCCACTTT.